This entry lists 20 T cell receptor beta chains sequenced from one sample in a study of cytomegalovirus exposure and HLA in healthy donors. The PCR had 60 Vbeta and 13 Jbeta primers. TCRdb's copy holds only in-frame clones and misses some; the assay was immunoSEQ multiplex PCR. The sample records about 110,000 clones, 81% being singletons. Input material: PBMCs. These receptors came from a young woman in good health and CMV-seronegative.

The genes are TRBV5-1 and TRBJ2-3; perhaps TRBD1 as D (5 bases). The germline V and J ends were trimmed by 0 bases and 2 bases, with 16 bases remaining between them. This CDR3 region has 17 residues. From germline, CDR1 is SGHRS and CDR2 YFSETQ. For the CDR3, the DNA is TGCGCCAGCAGCTTGGCCACAGGAAAAACCCTCACAGATACGCAGTATTTT. This translates into CASSLATGKTLTDTQYF.

This clone has a handful of counts. This chain uses TRBV5-1 with TRBJ2-4, with 8 positions matching TRBD1. This CDR3 has 14 amino acids. V lost 3 bases to trimming and J lost 8 bases; unmatched junction nucleotides: 7. The germline CDR1 and CDR2 sequences are SGHRS and YFSETQ. CDR3 protein: CASSSTGGSHIQYF. Written as DNA, the CDR3 is TGCGCCAGCAGCTCAACAGGGGGATCGCACATTCAGTACTTC.

The rearrangement joins TRBV19 to TRBJ1-1, with D unclear. V lost 6 bases and J lost 6, with 20 bases in between. This CDR3 is built from 15 residues. Germline V gene sequence: CDR1 LNHDA, CDR2 SQIVND (reference sequence). CDR3 loop: CASRAAILNTAEAFF. DNA of the CDR3: TGTGCCAGTAGGGCCGCCATCCTCAACACCGCTGAAGCTTTCTTT. The whole variable domain, remainder taken from reference TRBV19 and TRBJ1-1, is DGGITQSPKYLFRKEGQNVTLSCEQNLNHDAMYWYRQDPGQGLRLIYYSQIVNDFQKGDIAEGYSVSREKKESFPLTVTSAQKNPTAFYLCASRAAILNTAEAFFGQGTRLTVV.

The chain has TRBV12-5 and TRBJ1-2; tentative D call: TRBD1 (6 bases). Germline CDR1 LGHNT, CDR2 FRNRAP. The CDR3 is 12 amino acids. V lost 6 bases, J lost 10 bases, and 15 bases lay in between. The chain's CDR3 is CASGLPDRIYTF. CDR3 bases: TGTGCTAGTGGCTTGCCTGACAGGATCTACACCTTC.

This chain joins TRBV5-1 and TRBJ2-7, with 7 bases lining up with TRBD2. The CDR3 is 14 amino acids. The V gene end was trimmed by 0 bases and the J gene end by 5 bases; junction bases not matched to a gene: 5. Germline CDR1 reads SGHRS; CDR2 reads YFSETQ. DNA of the CDR3: TGCGCCAGCAGCTTGGCACTCGGGGGGAACGAGCAGTACTTC. The encoded protein is CASSLALGGNEQYF.

The table lists this clone with a few counts. The chain uses TRBV25-1 and TRBJ1-6, with 10 bases lining up with TRBD1. J was trimmed by 10 bases and V by 7 bases; bases with no gene match: 10. Germline V gene sequence: CDR1 MGHDK, CDR2 SYGVNS. This CDR3 has 15 amino acids. DNA for the CDR3: TGTGCCAGCACAGACCGGGACAGGGGTTTGTCACCCCTCCACTTT. Translated: CASTDRDRGLSPLHF.

The gene calls are TRBV27 and TRBJ1-4, with 8 bases aligning to TRBD1. Germline CDR1 reads MNHEY; CDR2 reads SMNVEV (reference sequence). This CDR3 has 15 amino acids. J lost 7 bases, V lost 4 bases, and 8 bases had no gene match. The CDR3 DNA follows: TGTGCCAGCAGTTCCGAGGGACAGGCGGGTGAAAAACTGTTTTTT. Translating it yields CASSSEGQAGEKLFF.

The sample holds one count of this clone. This chain uses TRBV5-4 with TRBJ2-7, with TRBD2 identical over 13 bases. The germline gives CDR1 SGHNT, CDR2 YYREEE (reference sequence). With 4 bases clipped from V and 0 bases from J, the junction kept 10 bases outside the gene matches. The CDR3 consists of 18 residues. CDR3 sequence reads: CASSIGLAGVGSSYEQYF. CDR3 DNA sequence: TGTGCCAGCAGCATAGGACTAGCGGGAGTCGGGAGCTCCTACGAGCAGTACTTC.

The V and J genes are TRBV6-5 and TRBJ1-1; no reliable D call. V dropped 6 bases and J dropped 7 bases, with 18 bases sitting between them. The CDR3 has 14 residues. Germline V gives CDR1 MNHEY, CDR2 SVGAGI. In DNA form, the CDR3 reads TGTGCCAGCAGGGAGCGCGGGTTGACCGGTGAAGCTTTCTTT. Translating it yields CASRERGLTGEAFF.

The chain has TRBV19 and TRBJ2-7, with 11 bases identical to TRBD1. Per the germline V gene, CDR1 is LNHDA and CDR2 is SQIVND (reference sequence). Trimming took 9 bases from V and 9 from J; bases not matched to a gene: 4. The CDR3 consists of 11 residues. The DNA of the CDR3 is TGTGCCAGCACCGGGACAGGGGGGCAGTACTTC. Encoded protein: CASTGTGGQYF.

The CDR3 region is CASSSPPRRAGEQYF. CDR3 nucleotide sequence: TGTGCCAGCAGTTCACCGCCGCGGAGGGCAGGGGAGCAGTACTTC. The chain links TRBV28 to TRBJ2-7, with D tentatively TRBD2 (6 bases). Per the germline V gene, CDR1 is MDHEN and CDR2 is SYDVKM. V dropped 4 bases and J dropped 7 bases, with 20 bases sitting between them. The CDR3 contains 15 residues.

The chain recombines TRBV28 with TRBJ2-3; the D is unclear. CDR1 is MDHEN, CDR2 SYDVKM, per germline. V was trimmed by 3 bases and J by 2 bases, leaving 9 bases between them. The CDR3 sequence is 14 residues long. Here the CDR3 reads CASSLRSYTDTQYF. The CDR3 DNA reads TGTGCCAGCAGTTTGCGGTCTTACACAGATACGCAGTATTTT.

In nucleotides, the CDR3 is TGTGCCAGCAGCGCGGCAAGGGGGTTCGGAGAGACCCAGTACTTC. Its protein is CASSAARGFGETQYF. The chain joins TRBV7-9 to TRBJ2-5, with D maybe TRBD1 (6 bases). This CDR3 spans 15 amino acids. The ends were cut back, 5 bases at V and 4 bases at J, with 17 bases in the middle. The V gene's germline CDR1 is SEHNR and CDR2 FQNEAQ (reference sequence).

The chain carries TRBV13 and TRBJ2-5; D is unresolved. The J call may be mistaken, given a closer DNA end match to TRBJ2-7. The CDR3 contains 13 residues. The germline V gene encodes CDR1 PRHDT and CDR2 FYEKMQ (reference sequence). For the CDR3, the DNA is TGTGCCAGCAGCTTTCGCGGCTCCTACGAGCAGTACTTC. Translating it yields CASSFRGSYEQYF.

The V and J genes are TRBV30 and TRBJ1-2, with D unclear. CDR1 and CDR2 (germline): GTSNPN, SVGIG (reference sequence). The length of the CDR3 is 12 residues. Trimming left V 5 bases short and J 8 bases short, with 15 bases between. CDR3 region: CAWVGGQRGYTF. CDR3 DNA: TGTGCCTGGGTAGGAGGCCAGCGGGGCTACACCTTC. The full variable domain, completed using reference TRBV30 and TRBJ1-2, is SQTIHQWPATLVQPVGSPLSLECTVEGTSNPNLYWYRQAAGRGLQLLFYSVGIGQISSEVPQNLSASRPQDRQFILSSKKLLLSDSGFYLCAWVGGQRGYTFGSGTRLTVV.

This chain uses TRBV10-3 with TRBJ2-7, with TRBD2 matching over 11 bases. There are 15 residues in the CDR3. Trimming cost V 3 bases and J 6 bases; bases outside gene matches: 7. Germline values: CDR1 ENHRY, CDR2 SYGVKD. This CDR3 reads CAISDPTSGRGEQYF. CDR3 nucleotides: TGTGCCATCAGTGATCCCACTAGCGGGAGAGGCGAGCAGTACTTC.

The chain is built from TRBV29-1 and TRBJ1-2, with 8 bases lining up with TRBD1. Germline V gene data show CDR1 as SQVTM and CDR2 as ANQGSEA. The CDR3 loop spans 13 amino acids. V trimming: 3 bases; J trimming: 7 bases; junction bases outside the gene matches: 7. The CDR3 DNA reads TGCAGCGTTGAGAGCAGGGGGCGCGGTGGCTACACCTTC. This sequence encodes CSVESRGRGGYTF.

The rearrangement joins TRBV6-1 to TRBJ2-1; the match to TRBD2 covers 7 bases. V lost 4 bases to trimming and J lost 2 bases; unmatched junction nucleotides: 5. CDR3 length equals 15 residues. CDR1 is MNHNS and CDR2 is SASEGT in the germline V gene. The CDR3 bases are TGTGCCAGCAGTGTTGACGGGAGGCCCTACAATGAGCAGTTCTTC. It codes for CASSVDGRPYNEQFF.

This sequence joins TRBV27 and TRBJ1-1, with 9 nucleotides matching TRBD1. Trimming took 5 bases from V and 1 from J; bases not matched to a gene: 8. Germline V lookup: CDR1 MNHEY, CDR2 SMNVEV (reference sequence). The CDR3 is 16 amino acids. For the CDR3, the DNA is TGTGCCAGCAGTCGGGACAGGGACGAGGGGAACACTGAAGCTTTCTTT. Protein product: CASSRDRDEGNTEAFF.

Remarks on this clone: At one of its ends the junction is not consistent with the germline gene, which may arise from a read error. The rearrangement links TRBV27 to TRBJ2-7; D is possibly TRBD1 (6 bases). Germline V gene sequence: CDR1 MNHEY, CDR2 SMNVEV (reference sequence). The CDR3 totals 12 residues. CDR3 nucleotide sequence: TGTGCCAGCAGGGACGTGGGGGCGGGCCTAAACTTC. The encoded protein is CASRDVGAGLNF.